The T cell receptor (beta chain) under discussion was sequenced for a study of blood T cell repertoires in COVID-19. Study in general: The United States, Italy and Spain were the sources of the acute and convalescent COVID-19 samples.

The study drew participants aged roughly 18 to 95 years from some 24 US areas. Participants' reported clinical history set cohort assignment. Each recovered donor of Cohort 3 presented with two negative PCRs, clearance, or symptom resolution. Method: immunoSEQ multiplex PCR; TCRdb's copy keeps in-frame clones and lacks some. Of about 160,000 clones listed, more than 75% are singletons. Germline V gives CDR1 SGHAT, CDR2 FQDESV (reference sequence). The CDR3 loop spans 14 amino acids. V lost 3 bases to trimming and J lost 3 bases; unmatched junction nucleotides: 2. This rearrangement joins TRBV11-1 to TRBJ2-1; 7 nucleotides match TRBD2. The material sequenced was PBMCs or T cells enriched from blood (not recorded which). The sequence derives from a man aged 35 to 55 who had recovered from COVID-19. The CDR3 protein is CASSLGGGYNEQFF. DNA of the CDR3: TGTGCCAGCAGCTTGGGGGGGGGCTACAATGAGCAGTTCTTC.